The 13 T cell receptor beta chains presented below share a single source sample, sequenced in a study of T cells in Graves' hyperthyroidism and ophthalmopathy. Researchers took RNA transcripts and amplified the TCR beta CDR3 regions from them. With the HTBI primer set, the TCR CDR3 went through a first round of RT-PCR. Via MiXCR, TCRdb re-called the multiplex PCR reads, giving one row per CDR3 protein. The table records 200,000 to 250,000 distinct CDR3 sequences, 24% of them present only once. The sample comprised blood. These receptors all come from a woman between 35 and 50 years old with Graves' ophthalmopathy.

This clonotype was seen a few times. The chain joins TRBV10-3 to TRBJ2-2; TRBD1 matches 7 bases. Per the germline V gene, CDR1 is ENHRY and CDR2 is SYGVKD. Trimming took 2 bases from V and 1 from J; bases not matched to a gene: 1. This CDR3 spans 15 amino acids. CDR3 in DNA: TGTGCCATCAGTGAGACAGGGGTGAACACCGGGGAGCTGTTTTTT. It yields the protein CAISETGVNTGELFF.

This clonotype was detected ten times or more. The chain uses TRBV5-5 and TRBJ2-7, with a weak D call TRBD2 (5 bases). Trimming removed 4 bases from V and 2 bases from J, with 19 bases in between. The CDR3 has 16 residues. The germline gives CDR1 SGHKS, CDR2 YYEKEE (reference sequence). The CDR3 reads CASSPGVTSIPYEQYF. In nucleotides, the CDR3 is TGTGCCAGCAGCCCCGGGGTCACATCCATCCCCTACGAGCAGTACTTC.

This clonotype was detected many times. The chain couples TRBV28 to TRBJ1-1; weak D call: TRBD1 (6 bases). Germline CDR1 and CDR2: MDHEN and SYDVKM. The ends were cut back, 4 bases at V and 1 base at J, with 13 bases in the middle. The CDR3 loop spans 15 amino acids. The CDR3 here is CASSSGGGQNTEAFF. CDR3 DNA: TGTGCCAGCAGTTCGGGGGGGGGCCAGAACACTGAAGCTTTCTTT. The variable domain in full, with the rest retrieved from reference TRBV28 and TRBJ1-1, is DVKVTQSSRYLVKRTGEKVFLECVQDMDHENMFWYRQDPGLGLRLIYFSYDVKMKEKGDIPEGYSVSREKKERFSLILESASTNQTSMYLCASSSGGGQNTEAFFGQGTRLTVV.

Regarding this clonotype: Mismatch with germline at one junction end may stem from a read error. The chain recombines TRBV6-1 with TRBJ1-3; D gene unclear. Germline CDR1 and CDR2: MNHNS and SASEGT. The CDR3 extends over 14 amino acids. The CDR3 region is CASSLDWTGNTTYF. The CDR3 nucleotides read TGCGCCAGCAGCTTGGACTGGACCGGAAACACCACATATTTT.

This clonotype was recorded many times. The chain joins TRBV15 to TRBJ1-6; no clear D. The CDR3 runs to 13 residues. CDR1 is LNHNV and CDR2 is YYDKDF in the germline V gene (reference sequence). Trimming removed 0 bases at V and 10 bases at J, with 7 bases between. This CDR3 is CATSRDLRSPLHF. DNA of the CDR3: TGTGCCACCAGCAGAGATCTAAGATCACCCCTCCACTTT.

On this clonotype itself: One junction end does not reproduce the germline sequence, and a read error may be involved. The gene calls are TRBV6-2 or TRBV6-3 and TRBJ2-7, with TRBD1 identical over 7 bases. This CDR3 spans 12 amino acids. Germline CDR1 and CDR2: MNHEY and SVGEGT. The CDR3 nucleotides read TGTGCCACCTGGGACAGACCCTACGAGCAGTCCTTC. Amino acid sequence: CATWDRPYEQSF.

This clonotype was seen repeatedly, ten times or more. The V gene is TRBV28, the J gene TRBJ2-5; no clear D. V lost 8 bases and J 8 bases, leaving 18 bases between the germline ends. Germline V gives CDR1 MDHEN, CDR2 SYDVKM. The CDR3 spans 13 residues. For the CDR3, the DNA is TGTGCCAGCCACTCCCCCGGCCAGCCAACCCAGTACTTC. Its protein product is CASHSPGQPTQYF.

In this sample, this clonotype turned up many times. The rearrangement joins TRBV11-2 to TRBJ2-5; D may correspond to TRBD1 or TRBD2 (7 bases each). V was clipped by 5 bases and J by 5 bases, with 15 bases between them. Germline CDR1 is SGHAT and CDR2 is FQNNGV. The CDR3 consists of 14 residues. The chain's CDR3 is CASSLQGREETQYF. Here the CDR3 DNA reads TGTGCCAGCAGCCTACAGGGGAGGGAGGAGACCCAGTACTTC.

J is TRBJ2-5 and V is TRBV30; D is unclear. This CDR3 comprises 11 residues. Per the germline V gene, CDR1 is GTSNPN and CDR2 is SVGIG (reference sequence). The V end was cut by 7 bases, the J end by 5 bases, with 11 bases between. The CDR3 DNA reads as TGTGCCTCCGCCTCCCGGGAGACCCAGTACTTC. Translation: CASASRETQYF.

This clonotype was observed at least ten times. The rearrangement uses TRBV7-2 and TRBJ2-7, with 7 bases lining up with TRBD2. J gave up 6 bases and V 4 bases, and 9 bases lay outside the gene matches. This CDR3 is built from 14 residues. The germline CDR1 and CDR2 sequences are SGHTA and FQGNSA. The CDR3 reads CASSYLRAGTEQYF. CDR3 nucleotide sequence: TGTGCCAGCAGCTACCTTCGAGCGGGAACCGAGCAGTACTTC.

This clonotype showed up many times. The gene calls are TRBV5-5 and TRBJ2-7; TRBD2 might be the D (5 bases). The germline CDR1 and CDR2 sequences are SGHKS and YYEKEE (reference sequence). Trimming left V 3 bases short and J 1 base short, with 17 bases between. The CDR3 contains 16 residues. The CDR3, as DNA: TGTGCCAGCAGCTCCTCCGGGGTGACACCGTCCTACGAGCAGTACTTC. Its translation is CASSSSGVTPSYEQYF. Supplemented by reference TRBV5-5 and TRBJ2-7, the full variable domain reads DAGVTQSPTHLIKTRGQQVTLRCSPISGHKSVSWYQQVLGQGPQFIFQYYEKEERGRGNFPDRFSARQFPNYSSELNVNALLLGDSALYLCASSSSGVTPSYEQYFGPGTRLTVT.

This clonotype has a count of ten or more. The gene calls are TRBV7-2 and TRBJ1-1; TRBD1 matches at 10 bases. The CDR3 consists of 14 residues. Germline V CDR1 and CDR2: SGHTA, FQGNSA. V trimming: 2 bases; J trimming: 8 bases; junction bases outside the gene matches: 5. The CDR3 loop is CASSLTLTGGEAFF. DNA of the CDR3: TGTGCCAGCAGCTTAACGCTGACAGGGGGCGAAGCTTTCTTT.

The sample holds many counts of this clonotype. This chain joins TRBV7-9 and TRBJ2-7; 7 bases are shared with TRBD1. The CDR3 loop spans 14 amino acids. Unmatched junction bases numbered 11, after V lost 7 bases and J lost 5 bases. Germline-derived CDR1 and CDR2 are SEHNR and FQNEAQ (reference sequence). DNA of the CDR3: TGTGCCAGCACCCGGACAGGAACTTTTGACGAGCAGTACTTC. Translated, it gives CASTRTGTFDEQYF.